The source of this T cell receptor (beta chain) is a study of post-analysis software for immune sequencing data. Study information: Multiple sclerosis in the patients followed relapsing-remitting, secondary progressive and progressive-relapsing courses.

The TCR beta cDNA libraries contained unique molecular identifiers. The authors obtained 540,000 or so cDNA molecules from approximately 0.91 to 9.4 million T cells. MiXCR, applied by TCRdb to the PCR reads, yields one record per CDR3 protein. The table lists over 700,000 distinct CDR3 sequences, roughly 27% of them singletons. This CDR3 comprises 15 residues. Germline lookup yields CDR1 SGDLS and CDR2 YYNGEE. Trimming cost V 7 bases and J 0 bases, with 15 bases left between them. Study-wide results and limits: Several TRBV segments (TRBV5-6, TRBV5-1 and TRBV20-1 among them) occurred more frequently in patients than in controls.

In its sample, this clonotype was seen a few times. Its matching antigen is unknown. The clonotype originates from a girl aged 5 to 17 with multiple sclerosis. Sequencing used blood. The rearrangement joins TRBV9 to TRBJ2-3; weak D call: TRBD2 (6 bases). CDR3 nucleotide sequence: TGTGCCAGCGGGGCGGGGACTGTTAGCACAGATACGCAGTATTTT. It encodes CASGAGTVSTDTQYF.